One and the same sample provided the 11 T cell receptor beta chains below, sequenced in a study of vaccination and CD4 T cells after COVID-19. With the Oncomine TCR Beta short-read assay, DNA from cultured CD4+ T cells was sequenced. TCRdb reanalysed the PCR reads using MiXCR and keeps one entry per CDR3 protein. The data show over 9,000 distinct CDR3 sequences, around 21% seen once. For these TCRs, the target antigens are not known. Documented treatment: 10-day PBMC culture with coronavirus spike peptide pools or control peptides (ViraFEST assay). The sample in question was CD4+ T cells from blood, cultured in vitro, obtained after SARS-CoV-2 vaccination. These receptor sequences come from a human donor who had recovered from COVID-19.

This clonotype is medium-sized within its sample. The V gene is TRBV7-9, the J gene TRBJ1-1, with a possible D match to TRBD1 (6 bases). Looked up from germline, CDR1 is SEHNR and CDR2 is FQNEAQ (reference sequence). V was trimmed by 1 base and J by 1 base, leaving 7 bases between them. The CDR3 is made up of 14 amino acids. The CDR3 DNA reads TGTGCCAGCAGCTTAGGGACAGAGAACACTGAAGCTTTCTTT. This codes for CASSLGTENTEAFF.

The CDR3 DNA reads TGTGCCAGCAGCTTAGACTCCTCTAGCGGGAGGGCGGAGCAGTTCTTC. This translates into CASSLDSSSGRAEQFF. The rearrangement links TRBV11-3 to TRBJ2-1; 12 bases agree with TRBD2. Per the germline V gene, CDR1 is SGHNT and CDR2 is YENEEA. CDR3 size: 16 residues. Trimming removed 0 bases from V and 10 bases from J; junction bases left unmatched: 7. Full variable domain (rest looked up from reference TRBV11-3 and TRBJ2-1): EAGVVQSPRYKIIEKKQPVAFWCNPISGHNTLYWYLQNLGQGPELLIRYENEEAVDDSQLPKDRFSAERLKGVDSTLKIQPAELGDSAVYLCASSLDSSSGRAEQFFGPGTRLTVL.

This clonotype has a single count. The chain uses TRBV18 and TRBJ1-1; TRBD1 matches at 7 bases. The CDR3 consists of 16 residues. Germline CDR1 reads KGHSH; CDR2 reads LQKENI. Trimming took 0 bases from V and 1 from J; bases not matched to a gene: 5. The CDR3 nucleotides are TGTGCCAGCTCACCACCCAGGGGGACGGAGAACACTGAAGCTTTCTTT. Translating gives CASSPPRGTENTEAFF.

Relative to its sample, this clonotype is medium-sized. The chain carries TRBV27 and TRBJ1-1, with D unresolved. Germline CDR1 reads MNHEY; CDR2 reads SMNVEV (reference sequence). The CDR3 runs to 14 residues. V lost 3 bases, J lost 3 bases, and 11 bases lay in between. Here the CDR3 reads CASSFAGTYTEAFF. The CDR3 nucleotides are TGTGCCAGCAGTTTCGCAGGAACCTACACTGAAGCTTTCTTT.

This clonotype has only a few counts. The V and J genes are TRBV20-1 and TRBJ1-2, with D tentatively TRBD1 (6 bases). Trimming stripped 6 bases from V and 4 bases from J, with 15 bases between. CDR1 is DFQATT, CDR2 SNEGSKA, per germline (reference sequence). The CDR3 is 13 residues long. The CDR3 bases are TGCAGTGCCCAGAGGGGGGTCACCTATGGCTACACCTTC. It is translated as CSAQRGVTYGYTF.

The chain combines TRBV19 with TRBJ2-4; D may be TRBD2 (6 bases). Trimming removed 0 bases at V and 0 bases at J, with 12 bases between. CDR3 length: 17 amino acids. Germline V CDR1 and CDR2: LNHDA, SQIVND (reference sequence). CDR3 coding DNA: TGTGCCAGTAGTATAGAGGGTAGCGGCCTAGCCAAAAACATTCAGTACTTC. Its translation is CASSIEGSGLAKNIQYF.

The table lists this clonotype with a few counts. The V call is TRBV20-1, the J call TRBJ2-5; D gene unclear. Trimming shortened V by 0 bases and J by 3 bases, and 8 bases separated the two germline ends. Germline V gene data show CDR1 as DFQATT and CDR2 as SNEGSKA (reference sequence). CDR3 length: 13 amino acids. CDR3 nucleotides: TGCAGTGCTAGAGATGGGGTGAAAGAGACCCAGTACTTC. Protein sequence: CSARDGVKETQYF.

This clonotype was seen more than once but under ten times. The V gene is TRBV6-2 or TRBV6-3, the J gene TRBJ2-5; 9 bases agree with TRBD1. J gave up 4 bases and V 4 bases, and 13 bases lay outside the gene matches. The CDR3 spans 17 residues. Germline V gene lookup returns CDR1 MNHEY and CDR2 SVGEGT. The chain's CDR3 is CASSWVRTGEFRETQYF. The CDR3 nucleotides read TGTGCCAGCAGTTGGGTCCGGACAGGGGAGTTCCGAGAGACCCAGTACTTC.

This clonotype is medium-sized within its sample. V and J are TRBV7-3 and TRBJ2-2, with 8 bases that match TRBD2. Germline V gene data show CDR1 as SGHTA and CDR2 as FQGTGA. The CDR3 extends over 15 amino acids. V lost 6 bases, J lost 4 bases, and 7 bases stayed unmatched. The CDR3 here is CASSREGGGTGELFF. CDR3 nucleotide sequence: TGTGCCAGCAGTCGGGAGGGGGGCGGCACCGGGGAGCTGTTTTTT. The full variable domain, its missing parts supplied by reference TRBV7-3 and TRBJ2-2, is GAGVSQTPSNKVTEKGKYVELRCDPISGHTALYWYRQSLGQGPEFLIYFQGTGAADDSGLPNDRFFAVRPEGSVSTLKIQRTERGDSAVYLCASSREGGGTGELFFGEGSRLTVL.

The chain joins TRBV7-3 to TRBJ2-2; D is possibly TRBD2 (5 bases). The germline gives CDR1 SGHTA, CDR2 FQGTGA. This CDR3 contains 13 residues. The V end was cut by 5 bases, the J end by 7 bases, with 11 bases between. In nucleotides, the CDR3 is TGTGCCAGCAGCGGTGCCGGGATCGGGGAGCTGTTTTTT. It specifies CASSGAGIGELFF.

This clonotype has only a few counts. The chain joins TRBV7-2 to TRBJ1-6, with TRBD1 as a possible D gene (6 bases). The V end was cut by 5 bases, the J end by 10 bases, with 18 bases between. This CDR3 is 15 amino acids long. Germline assignment: CDR1 SGHTA and CDR2 FQGNSA. The CDR3 DNA is TGTGCCAGCAGCGCACGTGCAGGGGCGGGATCACCCCTCCACTTT. Translated: CASSARAGAGSPLHF. The full variable domain, completed using reference TRBV7-2 and TRBJ1-6, is GAGVSQSPSNKVTEKGKDVELRCDPISGHTALYWYRQSLGQGLEFLIYFQGNSAPDKSGLPSDRFSAERTGGSVSTLTIQRTQQEDSAVYLCASSARAGAGSPLHFGNGTRLTVT.